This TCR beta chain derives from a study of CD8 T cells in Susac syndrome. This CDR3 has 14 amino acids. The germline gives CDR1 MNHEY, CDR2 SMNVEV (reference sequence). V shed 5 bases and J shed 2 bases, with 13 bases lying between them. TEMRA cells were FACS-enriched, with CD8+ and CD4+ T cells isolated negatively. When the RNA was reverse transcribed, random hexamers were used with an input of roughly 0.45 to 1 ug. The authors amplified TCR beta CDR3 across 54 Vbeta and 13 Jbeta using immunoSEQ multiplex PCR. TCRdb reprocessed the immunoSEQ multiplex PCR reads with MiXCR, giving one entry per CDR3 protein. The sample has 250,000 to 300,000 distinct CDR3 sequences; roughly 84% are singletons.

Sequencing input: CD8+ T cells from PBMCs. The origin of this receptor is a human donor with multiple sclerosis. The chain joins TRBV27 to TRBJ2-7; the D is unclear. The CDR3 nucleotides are TGTGCCAGCAGTATAACCCTAAACGCCTACGAGCAGTACTTC. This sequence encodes CASSITLNAYEQYF.